Sequencing of this T cell receptor beta chain was carried out in a study of cytomegalovirus exposure and HLA in healthy donors. V lost 2 bases, J lost 1 base, and 8 bases stayed unmatched. The CDR3 consists of 18 residues. Germline CDR1 reads LNHNV; CDR2 reads YYDKDF (reference sequence). The PCR used 60 Vbeta and 13 Jbeta primers. Some clones are missing from TCRdb's copy, which holds only in-frame ones; the method was immunoSEQ multiplex PCR. The sample includes some 150,000 clones, approximately 85% of them seen just once. This clonotype was obtained from a young woman in good health and CMV-seronegative. J is TRBJ1-6 and V is TRBV15; TRBD1 matches at 7 bases. Sample: PBMCs. CDR3 loop: CATSRLRQGNSYNSPLHF. CDR3 coding DNA: TGTGCCACCAGCAGACTTCGACAGGGTAATTCCTATAATTCACCCCTCCACTTT.